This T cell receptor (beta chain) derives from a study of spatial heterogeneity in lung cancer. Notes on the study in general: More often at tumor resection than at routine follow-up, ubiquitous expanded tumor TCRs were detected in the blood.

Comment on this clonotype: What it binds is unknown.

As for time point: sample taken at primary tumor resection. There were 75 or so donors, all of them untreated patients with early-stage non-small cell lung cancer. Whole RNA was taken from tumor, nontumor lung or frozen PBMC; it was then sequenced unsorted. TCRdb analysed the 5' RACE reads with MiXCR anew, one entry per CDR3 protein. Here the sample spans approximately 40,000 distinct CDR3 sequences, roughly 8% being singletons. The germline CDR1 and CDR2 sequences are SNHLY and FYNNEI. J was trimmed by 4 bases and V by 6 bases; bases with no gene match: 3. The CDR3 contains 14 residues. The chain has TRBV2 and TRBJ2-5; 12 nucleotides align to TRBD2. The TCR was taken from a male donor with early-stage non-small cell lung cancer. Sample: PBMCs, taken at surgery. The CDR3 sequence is CASRPGLAGETQYF. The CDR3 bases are TGTGCCAGCAGGCCGGGACTAGCGGGAGAGACCCAGTACTTC.